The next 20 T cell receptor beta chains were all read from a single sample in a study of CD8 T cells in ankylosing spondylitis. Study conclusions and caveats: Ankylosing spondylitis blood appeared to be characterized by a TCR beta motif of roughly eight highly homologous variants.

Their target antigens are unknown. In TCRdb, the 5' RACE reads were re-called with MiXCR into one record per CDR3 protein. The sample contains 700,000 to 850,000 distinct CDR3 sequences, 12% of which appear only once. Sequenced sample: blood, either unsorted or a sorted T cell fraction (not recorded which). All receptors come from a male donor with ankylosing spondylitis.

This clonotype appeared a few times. CDR3 protein: CASSFRGIGIGELFF. The DNA for the CDR3 is TGTGCCAGCAGCTTCAGGGGAATCGGTATCGGGGAGCTGTTTTTT. The chain is built from TRBV5-6 and TRBJ2-2, with a possible D match to TRBD1 (6 bases). The CDR3 contains 15 residues. The germline CDR1 and CDR2 sequences are SGHDT and YYEEEE. V dropped 2 bases and J dropped 7 bases, with 15 bases sitting between them.

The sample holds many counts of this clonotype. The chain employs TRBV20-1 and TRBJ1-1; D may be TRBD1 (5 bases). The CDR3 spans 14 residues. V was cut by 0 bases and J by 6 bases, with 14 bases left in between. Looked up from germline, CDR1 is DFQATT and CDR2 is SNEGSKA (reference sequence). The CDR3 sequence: CSARDRQGRSEAFF. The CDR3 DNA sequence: TGCAGTGCTAGAGATAGGCAGGGAAGGTCTGAAGCTTTCTTT.

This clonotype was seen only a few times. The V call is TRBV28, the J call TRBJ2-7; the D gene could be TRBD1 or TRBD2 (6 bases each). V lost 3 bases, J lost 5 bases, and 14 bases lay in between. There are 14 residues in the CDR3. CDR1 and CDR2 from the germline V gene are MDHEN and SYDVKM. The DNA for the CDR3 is TGTGCCAGCAGTTTTAGGGGGGCGGACCACGAGCAGTACTTC. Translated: CASSFRGADHEQYF.

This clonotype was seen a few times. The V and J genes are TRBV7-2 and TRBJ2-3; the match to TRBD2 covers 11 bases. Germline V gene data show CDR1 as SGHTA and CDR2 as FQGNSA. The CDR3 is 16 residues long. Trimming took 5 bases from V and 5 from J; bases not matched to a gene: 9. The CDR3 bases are TGTGCCAGCAGCCCTGATAGCGGGAGGGCCAGAGATACGCAGTATTTT. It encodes CASSPDSGRARDTQYF.

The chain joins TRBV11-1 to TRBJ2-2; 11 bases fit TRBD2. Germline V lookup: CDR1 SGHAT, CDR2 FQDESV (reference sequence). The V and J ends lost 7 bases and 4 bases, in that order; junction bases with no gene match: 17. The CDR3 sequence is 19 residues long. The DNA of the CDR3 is TGTGCCAGCATTCCGCCGCGACTAGCGGGGAGTAGGGGCACCGGGGAGCTGTTTTTT. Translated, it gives CASIPPRLAGSRGTGELFF.

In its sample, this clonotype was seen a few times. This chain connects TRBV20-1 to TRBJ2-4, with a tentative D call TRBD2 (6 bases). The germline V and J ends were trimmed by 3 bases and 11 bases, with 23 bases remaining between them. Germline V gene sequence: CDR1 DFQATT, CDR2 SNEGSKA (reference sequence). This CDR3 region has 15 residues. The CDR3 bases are TGCAGTGCTAGGACCTTCAGGGCGGTGGGGGGTTTTCAGTACTTC. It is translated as CSARTFRAVGGFQYF.

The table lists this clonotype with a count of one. CDR3 amino acids: CASSESGEYNEQYF. The CDR3 DNA follows: TGTGCCAGCAGTGAATCGGGGGAGTACAACGAGCAGTACTTC. The V call is TRBV6-1, the J call TRBJ2-7, with D possibly TRBD2 on 6 matching bases. The V and J ends lost 2 bases and 5 bases respectively, with 13 bases between them. This CDR3 region has 14 residues. The germline V gene encodes CDR1 MNHNS and CDR2 SASEGT.

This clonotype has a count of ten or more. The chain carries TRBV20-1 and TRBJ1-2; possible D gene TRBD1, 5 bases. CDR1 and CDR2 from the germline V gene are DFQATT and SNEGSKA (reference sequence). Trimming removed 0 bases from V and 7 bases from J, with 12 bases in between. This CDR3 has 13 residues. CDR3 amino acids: CSARDRGGLGYTF. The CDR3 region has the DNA TGCAGTGCTAGAGATCGGGGGGGTCTTGGCTACACCTTC.

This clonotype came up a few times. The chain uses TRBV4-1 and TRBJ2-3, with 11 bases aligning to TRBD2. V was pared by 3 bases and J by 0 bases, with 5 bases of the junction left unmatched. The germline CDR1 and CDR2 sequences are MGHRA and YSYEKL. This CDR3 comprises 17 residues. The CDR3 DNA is TGCGCCAGCAGCCAGGTAGCGGGAGGGCCGAGCACAGATACGCAGTATTTT. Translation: CASSQVAGGPSTDTQYF.

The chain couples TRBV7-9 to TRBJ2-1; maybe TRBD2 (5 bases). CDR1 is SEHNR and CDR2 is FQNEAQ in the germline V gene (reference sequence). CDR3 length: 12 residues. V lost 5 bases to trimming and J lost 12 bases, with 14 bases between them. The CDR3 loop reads CASSPPGKGQFF. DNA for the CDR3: TGTGCCAGCAGCCCCCCGGGAAAGGGGCAGTTCTTC.

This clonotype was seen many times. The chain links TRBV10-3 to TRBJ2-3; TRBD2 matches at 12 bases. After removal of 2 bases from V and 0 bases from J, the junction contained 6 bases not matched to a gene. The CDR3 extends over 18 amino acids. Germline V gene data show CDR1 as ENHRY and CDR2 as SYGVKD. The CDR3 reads CAISEGLGLAGSTDTQYF. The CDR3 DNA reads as TGTGCCATCAGTGAGGGGTTGGGACTAGCGGGCAGCACAGATACGCAGTATTTT.

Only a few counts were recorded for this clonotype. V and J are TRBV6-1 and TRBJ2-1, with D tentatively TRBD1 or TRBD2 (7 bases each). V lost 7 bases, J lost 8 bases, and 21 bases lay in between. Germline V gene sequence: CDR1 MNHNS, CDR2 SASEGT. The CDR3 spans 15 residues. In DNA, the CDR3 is TGTGCCAGCACAAAGCAGGGGGGGTCCCTGGATGAGCAGTTCTTC. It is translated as CASTKQGGSLDEQFF.

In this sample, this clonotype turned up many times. CDR3 sequence: CASSQDLSTGINQPQHF. The CDR3 nucleotides read TGCGCCAGCAGCCAAGATCTTAGTACAGGGATAAATCAGCCCCAGCATTTT. The genes are TRBV4-3 and TRBJ1-5; possibly TRBD1 for D (6 bases). Germline CDR1 and CDR2: LGHNA and YSLEER. The CDR3 runs 17 residues. With 0 bases removed from V and 4 bases from J, the gap between germline ends came to 16 bases.

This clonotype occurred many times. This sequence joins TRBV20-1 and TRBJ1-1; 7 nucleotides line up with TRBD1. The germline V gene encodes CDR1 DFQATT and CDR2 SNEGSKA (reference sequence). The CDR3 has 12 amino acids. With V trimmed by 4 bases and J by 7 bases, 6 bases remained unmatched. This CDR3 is CSAKGGGSEAFF. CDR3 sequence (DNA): TGCAGTGCTAAAGGGGGCGGGAGTGAAGCTTTCTTT.

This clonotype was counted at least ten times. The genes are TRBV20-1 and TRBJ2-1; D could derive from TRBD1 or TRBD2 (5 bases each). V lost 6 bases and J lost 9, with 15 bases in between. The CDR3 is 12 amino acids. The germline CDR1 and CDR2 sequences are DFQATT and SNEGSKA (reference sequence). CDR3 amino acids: CSAGTLRLEQFF. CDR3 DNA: TGCAGTGCCGGGACCCTAAGACTTGAGCAGTTCTTC.

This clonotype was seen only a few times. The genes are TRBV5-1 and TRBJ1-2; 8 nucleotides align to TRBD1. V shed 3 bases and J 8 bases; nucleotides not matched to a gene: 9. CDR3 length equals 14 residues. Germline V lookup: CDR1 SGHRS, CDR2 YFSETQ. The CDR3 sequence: CASSWGGQVRGYTF. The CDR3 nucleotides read TGCGCCAGCAGCTGGGGGGGACAGGTTAGAGGCTACACCTTC.

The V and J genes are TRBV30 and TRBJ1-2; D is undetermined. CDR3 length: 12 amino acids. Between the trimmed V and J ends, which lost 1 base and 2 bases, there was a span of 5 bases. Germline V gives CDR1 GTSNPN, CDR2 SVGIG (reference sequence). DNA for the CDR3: TGTGCCTGGAGTGGCAGCAACTATGGCTACACCTTC. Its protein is CAWSGSNYGYTF.

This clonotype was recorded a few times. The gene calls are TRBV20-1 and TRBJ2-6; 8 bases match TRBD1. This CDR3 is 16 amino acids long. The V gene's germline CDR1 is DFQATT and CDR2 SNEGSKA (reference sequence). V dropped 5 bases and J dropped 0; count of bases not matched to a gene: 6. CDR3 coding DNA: TGCAGTGCTGGAAGGACAGGGTCCTCTGGGGCCAACGTCCTGACTTTC. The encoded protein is CSAGRTGSSGANVLTF.

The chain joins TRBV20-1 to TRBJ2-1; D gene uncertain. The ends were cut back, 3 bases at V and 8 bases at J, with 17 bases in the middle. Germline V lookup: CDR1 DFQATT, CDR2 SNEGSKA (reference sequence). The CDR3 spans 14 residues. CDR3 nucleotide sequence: TGCAGTGCTAGTGTAGCTACCACCCTCGATGAGCAGTTCTTC. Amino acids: CSASVATTLDEQFF.

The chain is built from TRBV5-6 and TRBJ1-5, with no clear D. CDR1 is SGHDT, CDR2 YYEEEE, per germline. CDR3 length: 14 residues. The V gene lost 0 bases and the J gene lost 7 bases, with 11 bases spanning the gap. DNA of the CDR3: TGTGCCAGCAGCTTGGCGAGGGCTTGGCAGCCCCAGCATTTT. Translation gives CASSLARAWQPQHF.